This TCR beta chain was obtained from a study of control samples from healthy donors and cancer patients. Only in-frame clones appear in the TCRdb table, and some are missing; sequencing was by immunoSEQ multiplex PCR. In the table there are some 130,000 clones, about nine tenths of which are singletons. Germline V gives CDR1 KGHSH, CDR2 LQKENI. The junction had 3 bases not matched to a gene; V was cut back by 2 bases and J by 1 base. The CDR3 totals 16 residues. This receptor was taken from a woman younger than 45 in good health. The gene calls are TRBV18 and TRBJ2-7, with 12 bases identical to TRBD2. What was sequenced was blood. The DNA for the CDR3 is TGTGCCAGCTCACCAGCGACTAGCGGGGGTTCCTACGAGCAGTACTTC. Protein product: CASSPATSGGSYEQYF.